This TCR beta chain was found in a study of beta chain features in type 1 diabetes. V lost 6 bases to trimming and J lost 0 bases, with 15 bases between them. CDR3 length: 16 residues. Expressed TCRB transcripts got sequenced, as all isolated RNA was reverse transcribed. The assay was immunoSEQ multiplex PCR, and TCRdb's table has in-frame clones only and misses some. The sample gives under 900,000 clones, roughly 16% of which show up once; about 0.025% is in the top ten. This clone was detected a few times. This TCR was recovered from a woman under 30 in good health. The chain employs TRBV23-1 and TRBJ2-1; D perhaps matches TRBD2 (6 bases). TRBV23-1 is an ORF, with its function uncertain. Sequences were obtained from naive CD4+ T cells from blood. The CDR3 loop is CASRPRGRSSYNEQFF. DNA of the CDR3: TGCGCCAGCAGGCCCCGGGGGAGGAGCTCCTACAATGAGCAGTTCTTC.